Listed here are 5 T cell receptor beta chains from one sample, sequenced in a study of blood T cell repertoires in COVID-19. The repertoire was sequenced with immunoSEQ multiplex PCR; TCRdb's copy has only in-frame clones and lacks some. This table holds about 90,000 clones, less than 90% found once. Source material: peripheral blood. These receptors were obtained from a man aged 80 or over with active or convalescent COVID-19.

This chain connects TRBV28 to TRBJ2-1, with 7 positions matching TRBD2. Germline values: CDR1 MDHEN, CDR2 SYDVKM. The CDR3 loop spans 15 amino acids. V lost 5 bases to trimming and J lost 4 bases; unmatched junction nucleotides: 8. The CDR3 loop is CASSPPGEGYNEQFF. CDR3 bases: TGTGCCAGCAGTCCCCCCGGGGAGGGATACAATGAGCAGTTCTTC.

V is TRBV4-2 and J is TRBJ1-5; TRBD1 agrees at 10 bases. Germline V gene data show CDR1 as LGHNA and CDR2 as YNFKEQ. The CDR3 is made up of 16 amino acids. J lost 0 bases, V lost 5 bases, and 4 bases had no gene match. The CDR3 loop reads CASSRGQGYSNQPQHF. In DNA form, the CDR3 reads TGTGCCAGCAGCAGGGGACAGGGGTATAGCAATCAGCCCCAGCATTTT.

The chain employs TRBV4-2 and TRBJ1-4, with D perhaps matching TRBD1 (5 bases). Per germline, CDR1 LGHNA and CDR2 YNFKEQ. The CDR3 has 14 amino acids. V was clipped by 8 bases and J by 5 bases, with 15 bases between them. The CDR3 loop reads CASQTGTLNEKLFF. CDR3 nucleotide sequence: TGTGCCAGCCAAACCGGGACTTTGAATGAAAAACTGTTTTTT.

The J gene is TRBJ2-5, the V gene TRBV7-2; the D is unclear. Trimming took 1 base from V and 1 from J, leaving 7 bases between them. Germline V gene sequence: CDR1 SGHTA, CDR2 FQGNSA. The CDR3 spans 14 residues. For the CDR3, the DNA is TGTGCCAGCAGCTTAGGGTGGGCCCAAGAGACCCAGTACTTC. Translation gives CASSLGWAQETQYF.

The chain uses TRBV7-8 and TRBJ2-4, with TRBD1 identical over 9 bases. The V and J ends lost 3 bases and 8 bases, in that order; junction bases with no gene match: 2. The CDR3 is 13 residues long. CDR1 and CDR2 from the germline V gene are SGHVS and FQNEAQ. This CDR3 is CASSLDRGDIQYF. CDR3 sequence (DNA): TGTGCCAGCAGCTTGGACAGGGGTGACATTCAGTACTTC.